One and the same sample provided the 26 T cell receptor beta chains below, sequenced in a study of response to subunit inactivated influenza vaccine. TCRdb passed the RT-PCR reads through MiXCR, listing each CDR3 protein once. The repertoire holds about 300,000 distinct CDR3 sequences, with just over 20% as singletons. The sequenced sample was PBMCs from blood, obtained less than 22 months after vaccination. The receptors here all came from a man aged 50 to 69 who received an inactivated influenza vaccine.

This clonotype has a count of ten or more. This chain links TRBV12-3 or TRBV12-4 with TRBJ1-5; D not resolved. The CDR3 is made up of 13 amino acids. V was cut by 3 bases and J by 4 bases, with 7 bases left in between. As DNA, the CDR3 is TGTGCCAGCAGTTTTGTGGGGAATCAGCCCCAGCATTTT. It encodes CASSFVGNQPQHF.

This rearrangement joins TRBV6-5 to TRBJ1-5, with 9 bases that match TRBD1. This CDR3 region has 18 residues. The V gene end was trimmed by 6 bases and the J gene end by 0 bases; junction bases not matched to a gene: 12. Germline V gives CDR1 MNHEY, CDR2 SVGAGI. The CDR3 spells CASRYGQGKSNSNQPQHF. DNA of the CDR3: TGTGCCAGCAGATACGGACAGGGGAAAAGTAATAGCAATCAGCCCCAGCATTTT.

This chain links TRBV3-1 with TRBJ1-2; TRBD1 matches at 8 bases. There are 19 residues in the CDR3. Per the germline V gene, CDR1 is LGHDT and CDR2 is YNNKEL (reference sequence). After removal of 1 base from V and 0 bases from J, the junction contained 13 bases not matched to a gene. This CDR3 reads CASSQVLRIGTGANYGYTF. Written as DNA, the CDR3 is TGTGCCAGCAGCCAAGTTTTACGTATAGGGACAGGCGCTAACTATGGCTACACCTTC.

This clonotype was recorded a few times. This chain links TRBV3-1 with TRBJ1-5; D uncertain. Germline V gives CDR1 LGHDT, CDR2 YNNKEL (reference sequence). The CDR3 loop spans 13 amino acids. Deletions cut 5 bases from V and 9 bases from J, with 14 bases between. The CDR3, as DNA: TGTGCCAGCAGCTCCACATGGGAAGGGCCCCAGCATTTT. It encodes CASSSTWEGPQHF.

The chain joins TRBV7-8 to TRBJ2-1, with 7 bases identical to TRBD1. With V trimmed by 6 bases and J by 4 bases, 12 bases remained unmatched. The CDR3 spans 16 residues. Germline V CDR1 and CDR2: SGHVS, FQNEAQ. CDR3 amino acids: CASRRQGALQYNEQFF. The CDR3 DNA reads as TGTGCCAGCAGGCGACAGGGCGCCCTCCAATACAATGAGCAGTTCTTC.

V gene TRBV20-1 combines with J gene TRBJ2-5; 8 nucleotides align to TRBD2. The V segment lost 4 bases and the J segment 7 bases; nucleotides outside the gene matches: 14. The CDR3 runs to 15 residues. CDR1 and CDR2 from the germline V gene are DFQATT and SNEGSKA (reference sequence). CDR3 protein: CSATTSGKAGGTQYF. For the CDR3, the DNA is TGCAGTGCTACCACTAGCGGCAAGGCCGGCGGGACCCAGTACTTC.

This clonotype was seen a handful of times. The chain couples TRBV4-1 to TRBJ1-2; D is undetermined. The CDR3 is made up of 12 amino acids. V was clipped by 0 bases and J by 7 bases, with 6 bases between them. The germline gives CDR1 MGHRA, CDR2 YSYEKL. The CDR3 DNA is TGCGCCAGCAGCCAAGAAATCGGTGGCTACACCTTC. It encodes CASSQEIGGYTF.

This chain connects TRBV4-3 to TRBJ2-7; perhaps TRBD1 as D (5 bases). Germline V gives CDR1 LGHNA, CDR2 YSLEER. This CDR3 comprises 15 residues. The V end lost 0 bases, the J end lost 1 base, and 10 bases lay between the germline ends. The CDR3 DNA follows: TGCGCCAGCAGCCAAGATTTGGACACGTCCTACGAGCAGTACTTC. It yields the protein CASSQDLDTSYEQYF.

This clonotype came up a few times. V gene TRBV4-2 combines with J gene TRBJ2-7; 10 bases agree with TRBD1. CDR1 LGHNA and CDR2 YNFKEQ come from the germline V gene. The CDR3 consists of 18 residues. V was pared by 4 bases and J by 3 bases, with 15 bases of the junction left unmatched. The CDR3 protein is CASSPTGTGAYGYYEQYF. CDR3 bases: TGTGCCAGCAGCCCAACCGGGACAGGGGCCTATGGGTACTACGAGCAGTACTTC.

The chain recombines TRBV10-3 with TRBJ2-1; 9 bases agree with TRBD2. Germline CDR1 ENHRY, CDR2 SYGVKD. The CDR3 runs 15 residues. V shed 4 bases and J 9 bases; nucleotides not matched to a gene: 10. DNA for the CDR3: TGTGCCATCAGTGGAGATAGCGGGAGAAGCTTTGAGCAGTTCTTC. It is translated as CAISGDSGRSFEQFF.

The genes are TRBV6-1 and TRBJ1-1; 8 bases fit TRBD1. CDR3 length: 16 amino acids. The germline gives CDR1 MNHNS, CDR2 SASEGT. The V segment lost 5 bases and the J segment 0 bases; nucleotides outside the gene matches: 8. The CDR3 spells CASSKRQGHMNTEAFF. The CDR3 DNA reads as TGTGCCAGCAGTAAAAGACAGGGGCACATGAACACTGAAGCTTTCTTT.

This clonotype was recorded a few times. This rearrangement joins TRBV4-1 to TRBJ1-3; no clear D gene. The CDR3 sequence is 21 residues long. The V gene lost 4 bases and the J gene lost 1 base, with 29 bases spanning the gap. Per the germline V gene, CDR1 is MGHRA and CDR2 is YSYEKL. DNA for the CDR3: TGCGCCAGCAGCCGAATATCAATGGAAGGCCTCCCCTCGCGGTCTGGAAACACCATATATTTT. It codes for CASSRISMEGLPSRSGNTIYF.

The chain employs TRBV27 and TRBJ1-2; no firm D call. V lost 0 bases and J lost 1, with 12 bases in between. CDR1 is MNHEY, CDR2 SMNVEV, per germline (reference sequence). The CDR3 is 16 residues long. CDR3 region: CASSLSVGRSNYGYTF. DNA of the CDR3: TGTGCCAGCAGTTTATCGGTTGGCAGGAGTAACTATGGCTACACCTTC.

V gene TRBV4-3 combines with J gene TRBJ2-5, with 11 bases fitting TRBD2. Trimming at V came to 3 bases and at J to 4 bases, leaving 7 bases not matched to a gene. The CDR3 length is 16 residues. Germline V CDR1 and CDR2: LGHNA, YSLEER. Here the CDR3 reads CASSQELAGAGETQYF. CDR3 DNA sequence: TGCGCCAGCAGCCAGGAACTAGCGGGGGCAGGAGAGACCCAGTACTTC.

The CDR3 nucleotides are TGTGCCATCAGTCCCAGGGTCACCGGGGAGCTGTTTTTT. Its translation: CAISPRVTGELFF. V is TRBV10-3 and J is TRBJ2-2, with D perhaps TRBD1 (5 bases). Germline loops: CDR1 ENHRY, CDR2 SYGVKD. The CDR3 sequence is 13 residues long. Trimming removed 5 bases from V and 4 bases from J, with 8 bases in between.

Only a few counts were recorded for this clonotype. J is TRBJ2-3 and V is TRBV6-5, with TRBD2 matching over 11 bases. The ends lost 4 bases at V and 1 base at J; junction bases unmatched: 1. This CDR3 has 15 amino acids. Germline V CDR1 and CDR2: MNHEY, SVGAGI. The CDR3 coding sequence is TGTGCCAGCAGTTTTAGCGGGAGGGGCACAGATACGCAGTATTTT. It yields the protein CASSFSGRGTDTQYF.

This clonotype was observed a handful of times. J is TRBJ2-7 and V is TRBV7-2, with 11 bases matching TRBD2. CDR1 SGHTA and CDR2 FQGNSA come from the germline V gene. V lost 5 bases to trimming and J lost 12 bases; unmatched junction nucleotides: 9. The CDR3 has 13 amino acids. The DNA for the CDR3 is TGTGCCAGCAGCCCCTCGACTAGCGGGATGGGGTACTTC. It translates to CASSPSTSGMGYF.

This chain connects TRBV28 to TRBJ1-2; D might be TRBD1 (5 bases). CDR3 length: 13 residues. CDR1 and CDR2 (germline): MDHEN, SYDVKM. V lost 2 bases and J 3 bases, leaving 7 bases between the germline ends. CDR3 in DNA: TGTGCCAGCAGTTTAACAGGCCACTATGGCTACACCTTC. Its protein product is CASSLTGHYGYTF.

The gene calls are TRBV10-3 and TRBJ1-2; D is perhaps TRBD1 (5 bases). Germline values: CDR1 ENHRY, CDR2 SYGVKD. The CDR3 covers 14 residues. V was clipped by 4 bases and J by 6 bases, with 15 bases between them. The CDR3 loop is CAISGQGNLDGYTF. For the CDR3, the DNA is TGTGCCATCAGTGGGCAGGGTAATCTTGATGGCTACACCTTC.

This chain connects TRBV19 to TRBJ2-7, with a tentative D call TRBD1 (6 bases). Germline V gene data show CDR1 as LNHDA and CDR2 as SQIVND (reference sequence). The ends were cut back, 2 bases at V and 7 bases at J, with 18 bases in the middle. This CDR3 has 15 amino acids. CDR3 DNA: TGTGCCAGTAGTATAAGAGGACAGATTCAGGAGGAGCAGTACTTC. This codes for CASSIRGQIQEEQYF.

In its sample, this clonotype was seen many times. This chain links TRBV4-3 with TRBJ1-3, with D possibly TRBD1 on 5 matching bases. CDR1 and CDR2 from the germline V gene are LGHNA and YSLEER. The CDR3 consists of 17 residues. V was pared by 3 bases and J by 1 base, with 16 bases between. The CDR3 DNA reads TGCGCCAGCAGCCACCTAAAGTTCGGGGGATCTGGAAACACCATATATTTT. It yields the protein CASSHLKFGGSGNTIYF.

This clonotype was recorded a few times. J is TRBJ2-5 and V is TRBV5-1; 8 bases map to TRBD1. Trimming cost V 0 bases and J 3 bases; bases outside gene matches: 1. Germline V lookup: CDR1 SGHRS, CDR2 YFSETQ. There are 14 residues in the CDR3. CDR3 DNA sequence: TGCGCCAGCAGCTTGGGGGGACAGGAAGAGACCCAGTACTTC. This translates into CASSLGGQEETQYF.

This clonotype was counted many times. The V gene is TRBV24-1, the J gene TRBJ1-5, with TRBD1 matching over 9 bases. Looked up from germline, CDR1 is KGHDR and CDR2 is SFDVKD. The CDR3 length is 18 residues. Trimming removed 8 bases from V and 2 bases from J; junction bases left unmatched: 15. CDR3 protein: CATKPIPPGQGGNQPQHF. CDR3 nucleotides: TGTGCCACCAAGCCCATACCTCCGGGACAGGGCGGCAATCAGCCCCAGCATTTT.

The chain is built from TRBV11-2 and TRBJ1-1; TRBD1 matches 8 bases. J gave up 1 base and V 5 bases, and 12 bases lay outside the gene matches. Per germline, CDR1 SGHAT and CDR2 FQNNGV. The CDR3 totals 17 residues. The CDR3 protein is CASSVWTGMIWNTEAFF. In DNA, the CDR3 is TGTGCCAGCAGCGTATGGACAGGGATGATTTGGAACACTGAAGCTTTCTTT.

This rearrangement joins TRBV10-3 to TRBJ2-2; possible D gene TRBD2, 6 bases. The CDR3 extends over 14 amino acids. Germline CDR1 reads ENHRY; CDR2 reads SYGVKD. V was shortened by 6 bases and J by 3 bases, with 11 bases between the two germline ends. CDR3 DNA: TGTGCCATCAGGGGGACTGGAGACACCGGGGAGCTGTTTTTT. Amino acids: CAIRGTGDTGELFF.

This sequence joins TRBV7-6 and TRBJ2-3; D is undetermined. V was shortened by 2 bases and J by 1 base, with 4 bases between the two germline ends. This CDR3 has 13 amino acids. Germline CDR1 reads SGHVS; CDR2 reads FNYEAQ. For the CDR3, the DNA is TGTGCCAGCAGCTTACGACGCACAGATACGCAGTATTTT. Its translation: CASSLRRTDTQYF.